These 21 T cell receptor beta chains share one sample of origin, sequenced in a study of cytomegalovirus exposure and HLA in healthy donors. In the PCR, 60 Vbeta and 13 Jbeta primers were used. Method: immunoSEQ multiplex PCR; TCRdb's copy keeps in-frame clones and lacks some. The repertoire holds 85,000 to 130,000 clones, with approximately 82% as singletons. Sequenced: PBMCs. These receptors were collected from a man in his forties in good health and CMV-seronegative.

The rearrangement links TRBV7-2 to TRBJ1-2; D perhaps matches TRBD1 (5 bases). Per germline, CDR1 SGHTA and CDR2 FQGNSA. CDR3 length: 16 residues. V was pared by 5 bases and J by 3 bases, with 19 bases between. The CDR3 DNA follows: TGTGCCAGCAGCCCGGACGGGGGAGGGGTCGACTATGGCTACACCTTC. Translation gives CASSPDGGGVDYGYTF.

The rearrangement joins TRBV4-2 to TRBJ2-6; 8 nucleotides align to TRBD2. The J segment lost 4 bases and the V segment lost 4 bases, leaving 9 bases of the junction unmatched. The CDR3 totals 17 residues. Germline values: CDR1 LGHNA, CDR2 YNFKEQ. The CDR3 nucleotides are TGTGCCAGCAGCCCCCGCAGCGGGGGTGGAGGGGCCAACGTCCTGACTTTC. It encodes CASSPRSGGGGANVLTF.

This sequence joins TRBV7-8 and TRBJ2-3; D might be TRBD2 (6 bases). CDR1 is SGHVS, CDR2 FQNEAQ, per germline. This CDR3 region has 15 residues. V dropped 2 bases and J dropped 4 bases, with 13 bases sitting between them. The DNA for the CDR3 is TGTGCCAGCAGCTTAAGCTTATCGGGGGCAGATACGCAGTATTTT. Residues: CASSLSLSGADTQYF.

This clone was counted a single time. The CDR3 loop reads CASSYSDRSNNEQFF. The CDR3 region has the DNA TGTGCCAGCAGTTACTCAGACAGGTCAAACAATGAGCAGTTCTTC. The rearrangement links TRBV6-6 to TRBJ2-1; tentatively, D is TRBD1 (6 bases). Germline V gives CDR1 MNHNY, CDR2 SVGAGI (reference sequence). With 0 bases removed from V and 5 bases from J, the gap between germline ends came to 11 bases. The CDR3 is made up of 15 amino acids.

V is TRBV7-8 and J is TRBJ1-2; 9 nucleotides align to TRBD1. CDR1 is SGHVS and CDR2 is FQNEAQ in the germline V gene. This CDR3 spans 14 amino acids. V was clipped by 5 bases and J by 8 bases; unmatched bases: 9. CDR3 sequence reads: CASSIAGTGWGYTF. The DNA for the CDR3 is TGTGCCAGCAGCATCGCAGGGACAGGGTGGGGCTACACCTTC.

This chain uses TRBV9 with TRBJ1-1; 7 bases align to TRBD1. Germline-derived CDR1 and CDR2 are SGDLS and YYNGEE. V shed 1 base and J 0 bases; nucleotides not matched to a gene: 3. CDR3 length: 15 residues. The CDR3 spells CASSVRTGLNTEAFF. As DNA, the CDR3 is TGTGCCAGCAGCGTACGGACAGGCCTGAACACTGAAGCTTTCTTT.

With respect to this clone: A junction boundary mismatches the germline segment, possibly from a read error. The chain recombines TRBV14 with TRBJ1-4; D may be TRBD1 (6 bases). The CDR3 loop spans 16 amino acids. In germline, CDR1 is SGHDN, CDR2 FVKESK. The CDR3 bases are TGTGCCAGCAGCCGGGGTTTTGGGACAACTGATGAAAAACTGTTTTTT. It encodes CASSRGFGTTDEKLFF.

The chain carries TRBV5-6 and TRBJ2-5, with a possible D match to TRBD1 (5 bases). V was clipped by 4 bases and J by 1 base, with 11 bases between them. The CDR3 totals 14 residues. Germline CDR1 SGHDT, CDR2 YYEEEE. The CDR3 region is CASSQWTLQETQYF. The CDR3 nucleotides read TGTGCCAGCAGCCAATGGACACTCCAAGAGACCCAGTACTTC.

V usage is TRBV5-4 and J usage is TRBJ2-2; D uncertain. The CDR3 runs 14 residues. CDR1 is SGHNT and CDR2 is YYREEE in the germline V gene (reference sequence). V lost 3 bases to trimming and J lost 4 bases, with 10 bases between them. The CDR3 DNA reads TGTGCCAGCAGCTCTATGGTTAGCACCGGGGAGCTGTTTTTT. This encodes CASSSMVSTGELFF.

The genes are TRBV27 and TRBJ1-2, with TRBD1 matching 10 bases. J lost 8 bases, V lost 3 bases, and 6 bases had no gene match. From germline, CDR1 is MNHEY and CDR2 SMNVEV (reference sequence). CDR3 length equals 14 residues. The CDR3 sequence: CASSFRQGAQGYTF. CDR3 nucleotides: TGTGCCAGCAGTTTCCGACAGGGGGCGCAAGGCTACACCTTC.

The rearrangement links TRBV6-1 to TRBJ1-6, with TRBD1 identical over 9 bases. Trimming at V came to 3 bases and at J to 7 bases, leaving 13 bases not matched to a gene. Germline V CDR1 and CDR2: MNHNS, SASEGT. This CDR3 is 18 amino acids long. The CDR3 bases are TGTGCCAGCAGTGACCCTCATACAGGGGGCGCGGGAAATTCACCCCTCCACTTT. Translated, it gives CASSDPHTGGAGNSPLHF.

The chain carries TRBV29-1 and TRBJ2-1; a possible D gene is TRBD1 (5 bases). V was pared by 3 bases and J by 8 bases, with 14 bases between. The CDR3 loop spans 13 amino acids. CDR1 is SQVTM, CDR2 ANQGSEA, per germline. The CDR3 here is CSVEFRWGDEQFF. The CDR3 coding sequence is TGCAGCGTTGAGTTTCGATGGGGCGATGAGCAGTTCTTC.

The chain is built from TRBV5-6 and TRBJ2-4; the match to TRBD2 covers 11 bases. Trimming took 4 bases from V and 0 from J; bases not matched to a gene: 3. This CDR3 region has 16 residues. Germline CDR1 and CDR2: SGHDT and YYEEEE. Here the CDR3 DNA reads TGTGCCAGCAGCGCGGGACTAGCGGTAGCCAAAAACATTCAGTACTTC. Its translation: CASSAGLAVAKNIQYF.

The chain combines TRBV5-6 with TRBJ1-3; D is possibly TRBD1 (6 bases). This CDR3 has 15 amino acids. Trimming took off 5 bases at V and 2 bases at J, with 14 bases between the two ends. The germline V gene has CDR1 SGHDT and CDR2 YYEEEE. The CDR3 loop is CASRPRDNPGNTIYF. In DNA, the CDR3 is TGTGCCAGCAGACCTCGGGACAACCCTGGAAACACCATATATTTT.

The chain is built from TRBV5-1 and TRBJ1-4, with 9 nucleotides matching TRBD1. Unmatched junction bases numbered 7, after V lost 3 bases and J lost 7 bases. CDR1 SGHRS and CDR2 YFSETQ come from the germline V gene. This CDR3 spans 15 amino acids. CDR3 nucleotides: TGCGCCAGCAGCTCCCGGACAGGGGATCTTGAAAAACTGTTTTTT. Protein sequence: CASSSRTGDLEKLFF.

The sample holds one count of this clone. V and J are TRBV5-1 and TRBJ2-3, with 16 positions matching TRBD2. CDR1 is SGHRS, CDR2 YFSETQ, per germline. Losses at the gene ends were 5 bases for V and 6 bases for J; bases not matched to a gene: 12. This CDR3 spans 18 amino acids. The CDR3 loop is CASRDSGTSGGAMDTQYF. CDR3 DNA: TGCGCCAGCAGGGACTCCGGGACTAGCGGGGGGGCCATGGATACGCAGTATTTT.

This clone was observed a few times. This chain links TRBV27 with TRBJ2-7; a possible D gene is TRBD2 (6 bases). V was trimmed by 11 bases and J by 0 bases, leaving 17 bases between them. The CDR3 totals 14 residues. CDR1 is MNHEY, CDR2 SMNVEV, per germline (reference sequence). CDR3 nucleotides: TGTGCCCGTCCGAGCGGGTCAAACTCCTACGAGCAGTACTTC. It codes for CARPSGSNSYEQYF.

This chain connects TRBV11-3 to TRBJ2-2; no definite D call. The length of the CDR3 is 13 residues. Trimming left V 2 bases short and J 3 bases short, with 4 bases between. Germline loops: CDR1 SGHNT, CDR2 YENEEA. The CDR3 DNA reads as TGTGCCAGCAGCTTATCGTACACCGGGGAGCTGTTTTTT. Translated, it gives CASSLSYTGELFF.

This rearrangement joins TRBV7-7 to TRBJ2-5; 12 bases align to TRBD1. The CDR3 covers 15 residues. V dropped 5 bases and J dropped 5; count of bases not matched to a gene: 6. Germline values: CDR1 SSHAT, CDR2 FNYEAQ (reference sequence). The CDR3 DNA reads as TGTGCCAGCAGCCCCGGGACAGGGGGCGTCGAGACCCAGTACTTC. Translated, it gives CASSPGTGGVETQYF.

The chain uses TRBV5-4 and TRBJ2-1; maybe TRBD2 (6 bases). V dropped 2 bases and J dropped 5 bases, with 11 bases sitting between them. The CDR3 totals 14 residues. Germline CDR1 SGHNT, CDR2 YYREEE (reference sequence). CDR3 protein: CASSLTGRDNEQFF. The CDR3 DNA reads as TGTGCCAGCAGCTTAACCGGGAGAGACAATGAGCAGTTCTTC.

This chain joins TRBV9 and TRBJ2-5, with 13 bases fitting TRBD2. Germline V gives CDR1 SGDLS, CDR2 YYNGEE. This CDR3 has 17 residues. The V segment lost 1 base and the J segment 3 bases; nucleotides outside the gene matches: 6. Here the CDR3 reads CASSVRTGTSGEETQYF. The CDR3, as DNA: TGTGCCAGCAGCGTAAGAACCGGGACTAGCGGGGAAGAGACCCAGTACTTC.